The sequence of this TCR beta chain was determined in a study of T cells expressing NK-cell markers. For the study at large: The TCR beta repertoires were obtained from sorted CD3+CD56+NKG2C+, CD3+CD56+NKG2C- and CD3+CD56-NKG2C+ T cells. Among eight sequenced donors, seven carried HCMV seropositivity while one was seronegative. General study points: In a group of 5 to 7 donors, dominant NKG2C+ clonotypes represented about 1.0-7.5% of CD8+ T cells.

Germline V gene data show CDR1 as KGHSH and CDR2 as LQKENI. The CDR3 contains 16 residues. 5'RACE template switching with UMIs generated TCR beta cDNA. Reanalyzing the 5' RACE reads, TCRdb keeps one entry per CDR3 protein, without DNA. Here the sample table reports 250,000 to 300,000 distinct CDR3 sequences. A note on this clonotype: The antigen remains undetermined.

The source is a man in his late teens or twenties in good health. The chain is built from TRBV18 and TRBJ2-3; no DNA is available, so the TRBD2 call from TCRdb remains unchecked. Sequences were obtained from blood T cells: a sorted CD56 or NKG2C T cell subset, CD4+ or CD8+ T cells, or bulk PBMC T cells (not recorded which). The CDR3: CASSPSGGPLGDTQYF.